This T cell receptor (beta chain) was observed in a study of blood T cell repertoires in COVID-19. Study overall: The analysed material was cDNA or gDNA that came from T cells, B-cell-depleted T cells, or PBMCs.

Unmatched junction bases numbered 3, after V lost 3 bases and J lost 2 bases. Germline lookup yields CDR1 KGHSH and CDR2 LQKENI. CDR3 length: 16 residues. Participant reports of clinical history set cohort assignment. The recovered donors of Cohort 3 showed two negative PCRs, clearance, or symptom resolution. Sequencing was performed with immunoSEQ multiplex PCR; in TCRdb, only in-frame clones are kept and a portion is missing. The data contain around 200,000 clones, approximately 80% of them singletons. The sequencing input was PBMCs or T cells enriched from blood (not recorded which). This TCR came from a man between 35 and 55 years old who had recovered from COVID-19. The chain employs TRBV18 and TRBJ2-1, with 11 bases aligning to TRBD2. The CDR3 here is CASSPRLAGTYNEQFF. The CDR3 DNA is TGTGCCAGCTCACCTCGACTAGCGGGGACCTACAATGAGCAGTTCTTC. The full variable domain, rest sourced from reference TRBV18 and TRBJ2-1, is NAGVMQNPRHLVRRRGQEARLRCSPMKGHSHVYWYRQLPEEGLKFMVYLQKENIIDESGMPKERFSAEFPKEGPSILRIQQVVRGDSAAYFCASSPRLAGTYNEQFFGPGTRLTVL.